Below are 20 T cell receptor beta chains sequenced from a single sample in a study of memory CD4+ T cells and cytomegalovirus serostatus. Single viable CD3+CD4+CD8-CD45RO+ cells were sorted as the memory CD4+ T cells. Only in-frame clones appear in the TCRdb table, and some are missing; sequencing was by immunoSEQ multiplex PCR. The top ten hold nearly 6.5% of the sample, which has more than 40,000 clones, 76% seen once. Sequenced: memory CD4+ T cells from blood. These receptors were taken from an adult in good health and CMV-seronegative.

The gene calls are TRBV5-1 and TRBJ2-1; 8 bases agree with TRBD2. This CDR3 region has 17 residues. Germline V gene sequence: CDR1 SGHRS, CDR2 YFSETQ. The V and J ends lost 4 bases and 3 bases, in that order; junction bases with no gene match: 12. The CDR3 reads CASSPTFQAGVYNEQFF. The CDR3 DNA is TGCGCCAGCAGCCCTACTTTTCAAGCGGGGGTCTACAATGAGCAGTTCTTC.

The rearrangement links TRBV27 to TRBJ2-3; 12 positions agree with TRBD2. The CDR3 consists of 15 residues. Germline CDR1 MNHEY, CDR2 SMNVEV (reference sequence). J lost 7 bases, V lost 6 bases, and 8 bases had no gene match. CDR3 protein: CASSRGLAGRNTQYF. For the CDR3, the DNA is TGTGCCAGCAGCCGTGGACTAGCGGGGAGGAATACGCAGTATTTT.

This clone was seen a few times. The CDR3, as DNA: TGTGCCAGCAGTTTGCGGGGTGGTACCGGGGAGCTGTTTTTT. This translates into CASSLRGGTGELFF. J is TRBJ2-2 and V is TRBV27; maybe TRBD2 (6 bases). Germline CDR1 and CDR2: MNHEY and SMNVEV (reference sequence). The CDR3 consists of 14 residues. The germline V and J ends were trimmed by 3 bases and 5 bases, with 10 bases remaining between them.

The chain couples TRBV11-2 to TRBJ2-7; D uncertain. The CDR3 is 13 amino acids. In germline, CDR1 is SGHAT, CDR2 FQNNGV. V was shortened by 5 bases and J by 4 bases, with 12 bases between the two germline ends. The CDR3 reads CASSPRPVYEQYF. CDR3 DNA: TGTGCCAGCAGCCCACGCCCCGTATACGAGCAGTACTTC.

V gene TRBV7-9 combines with J gene TRBJ2-1, with D perhaps assigned TRBD1 or TRBD2 (6 bases each). Germline CDR1 SEHNR, CDR2 FQNEAQ (reference sequence). The CDR3 totals 16 residues. The germline V and J ends were trimmed by 3 bases and 1 base, with 13 bases remaining between them. The CDR3 loop reads CASSLAGQRSYNEQFF. CDR3 nucleotides: TGTGCCAGCAGCTTGGCGGGACAACGGTCCTACAATGAGCAGTTCTTC. The entire variable domain, with the rest obtained from reference TRBV7-9 and TRBJ2-1, is as follows: DTGVSQNPRHKITKRGQNVTFRCDPISEHNRLYWYRQTLGQGPEFLTYFQNEAQLEKSRLLSDRFSAERPKGSFSTLEIQRTEQGDSAMYLCASSLAGQRSYNEQFFGPGTRLTVL.

The V call is TRBV9, the J call TRBJ1-2; 10 positions agree with TRBD1. The CDR3 has 13 residues. CDR1 SGDLS and CDR2 YYNGEE come from the germline V gene. Unmatched junction bases numbered 3, after V lost 4 bases and J lost 6 bases. CDR3 loop: CASSPGTGDGYTF. The CDR3 region has the DNA TGTGCCAGCAGCCCCGGGACAGGGGATGGCTACACCTTC.

This chain connects TRBV11-2 to TRBJ2-2; TRBD1 matches at 8 bases. V shed 3 bases, J shed 5 bases, and the junction held 5 bases outside the gene matches. The CDR3 length is 15 residues. CDR1 and CDR2 (germline): SGHAT, FQNNGV. As DNA, the CDR3 is TGTGCCAGCAGCTTCGCAGGGGGCAGAACCGGGGAGCTGTTTTTT. It is translated as CASSFAGGRTGELFF.

The chain has TRBV10-1 and TRBJ2-3; TRBD1 matches 7 bases. Germline V gene data show CDR1 as WNHNN and CDR2 as SYGVQD (reference sequence). The CDR3 spans 14 residues. With V trimmed by 5 bases and J by 1 base, 3 bases remained unmatched. CDR3 sequence: CASSTGAGTDTQYF. CDR3 DNA sequence: TGCGCCAGCAGTACAGGGGCGGGCACAGATACGCAGTATTTT.

This chain joins TRBV4-3 and TRBJ2-2; D is possibly TRBD1 (6 bases). The CDR3 loop spans 15 amino acids. In germline, CDR1 is LGHNA, CDR2 YSLEER. The V and J ends lost 0 bases and 1 base respectively, with 6 bases between them. CDR3 in amino acids: CASSQDRGNTGELFF. CDR3 nucleotides: TGCGCCAGCAGCCAAGACAGGGGGAACACCGGGGAGCTGTTTTTT.

The chain employs TRBV5-1 and TRBJ2-2; D call uncertain. Germline values: CDR1 SGHRS, CDR2 YFSETQ. Trimming shortened V by 0 bases and J by 9 bases, and 6 bases separated the two germline ends. This CDR3 has 12 residues. The CDR3 reads CASSLDIRELFF. The CDR3 nucleotides are TGCGCCAGCAGCTTGGATATCCGGGAGCTGTTTTTT.

This chain joins TRBV9 and TRBJ1-2; D is possibly TRBD1 (5 bases). Trimming removed 3 bases from V and 0 bases from J, with 18 bases in between. The CDR3 has 17 amino acids. In germline, CDR1 is SGDLS, CDR2 YYNGEE. The CDR3 sequence: CASSAGGGFGPNYGYTF. CDR3 DNA: TGTGCCAGCAGCGCTGGGGGGGGTTTCGGACCTAACTATGGCTACACCTTC. Full variable domain (remainder filled in from reference TRBV9 and TRBJ1-2): DSGVTQTPKHLITATGQRVTLRCSPRSGDLSVYWYQQSLDQGLQFLIQYYNGEERAKGNILERFSAQQFPDLHSELNLSSLELGDSALYFCASSAGGGFGPNYGYTFGSGTRLTVV.

The chain has TRBV7-9 and TRBJ2-1; 8 bases match TRBD1. This CDR3 is built from 17 residues. After removal of 1 base from V and 5 bases from J, the junction contained 10 bases not matched to a gene. Germline assignment: CDR1 SEHNR and CDR2 FQNEAQ (reference sequence). The CDR3 protein is CASSLVARQGRNNEQFF. The DNA for the CDR3 is TGTGCCAGCAGCTTAGTCGCCCGACAGGGGAGAAACAATGAGCAGTTCTTC. Filled out from reference TRBV7-9 and TRBJ2-1, the complete variable domain reads DTGVSQNPRHKITKRGQNVTFRCDPISEHNRLYWYRQTLGQGPEFLTYFQNEAQLEKSRLLSDRFSAERPKGSFSTLEIQRTEQGDSAMYLCASSLVARQGRNNEQFFGPGTRLTVL.

This chain connects TRBV14 to TRBJ2-1; TRBD2 might be the D (6 bases). The CDR3 is made up of 15 amino acids. Trimming pared 0 bases from V and 4 bases from J, leaving 10 bases between. Germline values: CDR1 SGHDN, CDR2 FVKESK. CDR3 loop: CASSQDPGAYNEQFF. DNA for the CDR3: TGTGCCAGCAGCCAAGATCCGGGAGCATACAATGAGCAGTTCTTC.

The chain couples TRBV2 to TRBJ1-6; TRBD1 agrees at 7 bases. The V gene end was trimmed by 2 bases and the J gene end by 8 bases; junction bases not matched to a gene: 9. The CDR3 runs to 16 residues. Germline V gene sequence: CDR1 SNHLY, CDR2 FYNNEI. The CDR3 DNA follows: TGTGCCAGCAGTGAACCCCGGACAGGTGGGGATTCACCCCTCCACTTT. Its translation: CASSEPRTGGDSPLHF.

This sequence joins TRBV2 and TRBJ1-1, with D possibly being TRBD1 (6 bases). The CDR3 has 12 amino acids. V was trimmed by 4 bases and J by 4 bases, leaving 7 bases between them. The germline gives CDR1 SNHLY, CDR2 FYNNEI. CDR3 sequence: CASSGGRTEAFF. The CDR3 nucleotides read TGTGCCAGCAGTGGGGGGCGCACTGAAGCTTTCTTT.

The CDR3 reads CASSRTSGNYNEQFF. The CDR3 DNA sequence: TGTGCCAGCAGCAGGACTAGCGGCAACTACAATGAGCAGTTCTTC. The chain is built from TRBV7-3 and TRBJ2-1; 10 positions agree with TRBD2. CDR1 and CDR2 (germline): SGHTA, FQGTGA. The CDR3 is made up of 15 amino acids. V gave up 5 bases and J gave up 3 bases; unmatched junction bases: 4.

The J gene is TRBJ2-5, the V gene TRBV18; the D gene is possibly TRBD2 (5 bases). The V end was cut by 3 bases, the J end by 4 bases, with 12 bases between. Per the germline V gene, CDR1 is KGHSH and CDR2 is LQKENI. The CDR3 consists of 14 residues. CDR3 nucleotides: TGTGCCAGCTCACCCGGGGTCAGAACAGAGACCCAGTACTTC. Protein: CASSPGVRTETQYF.

The CDR3 nucleotides read TGTGCCAGCAGTGGCCAACCGGGGGCGAGTCGCTACACCTTC. Protein: CASSGQPGASRYTF. J is TRBJ1-2 and V is TRBV6-4; D is perhaps TRBD1 (6 bases). The CDR3 is 14 amino acids. CDR1 is MRHNA, CDR2 SNTAGT, per germline. The V and J ends lost 4 bases and 9 bases respectively, with 18 bases between them.

The chain joins TRBV28 to TRBJ1-1; the D is unclear. Trimming took 11 bases from V and 3 from J, leaving 10 bases between them. The germline gives CDR1 MDHEN, CDR2 SYDVKM. The CDR3 loop spans 11 amino acids. CDR3 amino acids: CASRRYTEAFF. CDR3 coding DNA: TGTGCCTCCCGCAGGTACACTGAAGCTTTCTTT. The full variable domain, its missing parts supplied by reference TRBV28 and TRBJ1-1, is DVKVTQSSRYLVKRTGEKVFLECVQDMDHENMFWYRQDPGLGLRLIYFSYDVKMKEKGDIPEGYSVSREKKERFSLILESASTNQTSMYLCASRRYTEAFFGQGTRLTVV.

V gene TRBV14 combines with J gene TRBJ2-3; TRBD2 matches at 7 bases. Germline V CDR1 and CDR2: SGHDN, FVKESK. The CDR3 is 16 residues long. The V and J ends lost 2 bases and 5 bases, in that order; junction bases with no gene match: 10. The CDR3 nucleotides read TGTGCCAGCAGCCAATGGTCTAGCGGCAAGAGAGATACGCAGTATTTT. It is translated as CASSQWSSGKRDTQYF.